This is a list of T cell receptor beta chains from one sample in a study of cytomegalovirus exposure and HLA in healthy donors. The table came from immunoSEQ multiplex PCR; TCRdb's copy has only in-frame clones and leaves some out. The sample carries about 170,000 clones, about four fifths recorded once. Sequencing was performed on PBMCs. Receptors were obtained from a woman between 50 and 59 years old in good health and CMV-seropositive. Both conserved end residues are part of each CDR3. A D gene is named only where the DNA matches it firmly. Size is stated for part of the rows, as once, few or many counts, or as a class when the clone is expanded.

d_call: NA; v_call: TRBV11-2; j_call: TRBJ2-2; clone_size: NA; cdr3_nt: TGTGCCAGCAGCTTATACGGGACGAACACCGGGGAGCTGTTTTTT; cdr3_aa: CASSLYGTNTGELFF
d_call: NA; v_call: TRBV28; j_call: TRBJ2-7; clone_size: few; cdr3_nt: TGTGCCAGCAGCCCGGGACACCCTTCCTACGAGCAGTACTTC; cdr3_aa: CASSPGHPSYEQYF
d_call: TRBD2; v_call: TRBV6-1; j_call: TRBJ2-2; clone_size: once; cdr3_nt: TGTGCCAGCAGTGAACGGGGCGGGAGCCCACCCGGGGAGCTGTTTTTT; cdr3_aa: CASSERGGSPPGELFF
d_call: TRBD1; v_call: TRBV6-5; j_call: TRBJ2-1; clone_size: NA; cdr3_nt: TGTGCCAGCAGGACCGGGACAGGGCTGTACAATGAGCAGTTCTTC; cdr3_aa: CASRTGTGLYNEQFF
d_call: NA; v_call: TRBV7-2; j_call: TRBJ2-1; clone_size: NA; cdr3_nt: TGTGCCAGCAGCTTAGGGCGGGGTCCCTACAATGAGCAGTTCTTC; cdr3_aa: CASSLGRGPYNEQFF
d_call: NA; v_call: TRBV6-5; j_call: TRBJ2-7; clone_size: once; cdr3_nt: TGTGCCAGCAGGCGCTTCGACAGGTCGTCCTACGAGCAGTACTTC; cdr3_aa: CASRRFDRSSYEQYF
d_call: NA; v_call: TRBV28; j_call: TRBJ1-2; clone_size: NA; cdr3_nt: TGTGCCAGCAGTATTTTACTACAGGGTCGCTATGGCTACACCTTC; cdr3_aa: CASSILLQGRYGYTF
d_call: TRBD1; v_call: TRBV7-2; j_call: TRBJ2-1; clone_size: NA; cdr3_nt: TGTGCCAGCAGCTTCGACGGCAGGGGGCCTGATGAGCAGTTCTTC; cdr3_aa: CASSFDGRGPDEQFF
d_call: NA; v_call: TRBV2; j_call: TRBJ1-1; clone_size: NA; cdr3_nt: TGTGCCAGCAAAAGGGGGTATTACACTGAAGCTTTCTTT; cdr3_aa: CASKRGYYTEAFF
d_call: NA; v_call: TRBV5-6; j_call: TRBJ1-5; clone_size: NA; cdr3_nt: TGTGCCAGCAGCTTGTGGGGCCACAATCAGCCCCAGCATTTT; cdr3_aa: CASSLWGHNQPQHF
d_call: TRBD2; v_call: TRBV27; j_call: TRBJ2-6; clone_size: NA; cdr3_nt: TGTGCCAGCACCTCAAGGGGGCGGGGGGGCAGGGTTGGGGCCAACGTCCTGACTTTC; cdr3_aa: CASTSRGRGGRVGANVLTF
d_call: TRBD1; v_call: TRBV5-1; j_call: TRBJ2-3; clone_size: NA; cdr3_nt: TGCGCCAGCGGACAGGGTTCAAGCACAGATACGCAGTATTTT; cdr3_aa: CASGQGSSTDTQYF
d_call: TRBD1; v_call: TRBV7-9; j_call: TRBJ2-5; clone_size: NA; cdr3_nt: TGTGCCAGCAGGCCCGGGACAGCCTTTCAAGAGACCCAGTACTTC; cdr3_aa: CASRPGTAFQETQYF
d_call: NA; v_call: TRBV19; j_call: TRBJ2-1; clone_size: few; cdr3_nt: TGTGCCAGTAGTAGTAGACAGAGCTCCTACAATGAGCAGTTCTTC; cdr3_aa: CASSSRQSSYNEQFF
d_call: TRBD1; v_call: TRBV2; j_call: TRBJ1-1; clone_size: NA; cdr3_nt: TGTGCCAGCAGCCGGACAGGGTGGGAAGCTTTCTTT; cdr3_aa: CASSRTGWEAFF
d_call: NA; v_call: TRBV7-2; j_call: TRBJ2-1; clone_size: few; cdr3_nt: TGTGCCAGCAGCCCAAGGCCGGGTACTGAGCAGTTCTTC; cdr3_aa: CASSPRPGTEQFF
d_call: NA; v_call: TRBV5-4; j_call: TRBJ2-3; clone_size: NA; cdr3_nt: TGTGCCAGCAGCTTGGGTAGAGGCACAGATACGCAGTATTTT; cdr3_aa: CASSLGRGTDTQYF
d_call: TRBD1; v_call: TRBV5-5; j_call: TRBJ1-3; clone_size: once; cdr3_nt: TGTGCCAGCAGCTTGGAGACAGGGAGAAGAAACACCATATATTTT; cdr3_aa: CASSLETGRRNTIYF
d_call: TRBD2; v_call: TRBV11-3; j_call: TRBJ2-2; clone_size: once; cdr3_nt: TGTGCCAGCAGCCGTCTAGCGGGAGGGACCGGGGAGCTGTTTTTT; cdr3_aa: CASSRLAGGTGELFF
d_call: TRBD1; v_call: TRBV6-1; j_call: TRBJ1-2; clone_size: once; cdr3_nt: TGTGCCGGCAGTGAGCACAGGGGCGGCTATGGCTACACCTTC; cdr3_aa: CAGSEHRGGYGYTF
d_call: NA; v_call: TRBV6-6; j_call: TRBJ2-5; clone_size: few; cdr3_nt: TGTGCCAGCAAAGCCTCGGGGGGCATGGAGGAGACCCAGTACTTC; cdr3_aa: CASKASGGMEETQYF
d_call: NA; v_call: TRBV9; j_call: TRBJ1-1; clone_size: NA; cdr3_nt: TGTGCCAGCAGCGTAATCTCAAGGACAGTCAACACTGAAGCTTTCTTT; cdr3_aa: CASSVISRTVNTEAFF
d_call: NA; v_call: TRBV28; j_call: TRBJ1-4; clone_size: NA; cdr3_nt: TGTGCCAGCAGCCGGGAAAAACTGTTTTTT; cdr3_aa: CASSREKLFF
d_call: TRBD1; v_call: TRBV7-8; j_call: TRBJ1-5; clone_size: NA; cdr3_nt: TGTGCCAGCAGCCCCGGACAGGGTAGGGAGCCCCAGCATTTT; cdr3_aa: CASSPGQGREPQHF
d_call: NA; v_call: TRBV6-1; j_call: TRBJ2-1; clone_size: NA; cdr3_nt: TGTGCCAGCAGTCGGGGGATAGACAATGAGCAGTTCTTC; cdr3_aa: CASSRGIDNEQFF
d_call: TRBD1; v_call: TRBV30; j_call: TRBJ1-6; clone_size: NA; cdr3_nt: TGTGCCTGGAGGGCCGGACAGGGAGAGAATTCACCCCTCCACTTT; cdr3_aa: CAWRAGQGENSPLHF
d_call: NA; v_call: TRBV7-9; j_call: TRBJ1-1; clone_size: NA; cdr3_nt: TGTGCCAGCAGCTTACCGGGTATCTATGAAGCTTTCTTT; cdr3_aa: CASSLPGIYEAFF
d_call: TRBD2; v_call: TRBV18; j_call: TRBJ2-5; clone_size: NA; cdr3_nt: TGTGCCAGCTCACCACAAGCGGGAGGGCGGGAGACCCAGTACTTC; cdr3_aa: CASSPQAGGRETQYF
d_call: NA; v_call: TRBV28; j_call: TRBJ2-3; clone_size: NA; cdr3_nt: TGTGCCAGCAGTTTATTCGCCTCGGTTAGCACAGATACGCAGTATTTT; cdr3_aa: CASSLFASVSTDTQYF
d_call: TRBD1; v_call: TRBV29-1; j_call: TRBJ2-5; clone_size: once; cdr3_nt: TGCAGCGTTCGCGGGACAGGGGGTCAGGAGACCCAGTACTTC; cdr3_aa: CSVRGTGGQETQYF
d_call: TRBD2; v_call: TRBV7-6; j_call: TRBJ2-2; clone_size: few; cdr3_nt: TGTGCCAGCAGCCCCCTAACTAGCGGGAGCCGCACCGGGGAGCTGTTTTTT; cdr3_aa: CASSPLTSGSRTGELFF
d_call: TRBD1; v_call: TRBV28; j_call: TRBJ2-7; clone_size: NA; cdr3_nt: TGTGCCAGCAGTTTAGGGGGACAGGGAGCCCACGAGCAGTACTTC; cdr3_aa: CASSLGGQGAHEQYF
d_call: NA; v_call: TRBV11-2; j_call: TRBJ2-2; clone_size: NA; cdr3_nt: TGTGCCAGCAGCCCCCGCCTGCGGGACCCGACCGGGGAGCTGTTTTTT; cdr3_aa: CASSPRLRDPTGELFF
d_call: TRBD2; v_call: TRBV9; j_call: TRBJ2-1; clone_size: NA; cdr3_nt: TGTGCCAGCAGCAAGCGGGATAGTGGTTACAATGAGCAGTTCTTC; cdr3_aa: CASSKRDSGYNEQFF
d_call: NA; v_call: TRBV28; j_call: TRBJ1-5; clone_size: NA; cdr3_nt: TGTGCCAGCACCCTAGGCGAGTCTTTACAGCATTTT; cdr3_aa: CASTLGESLQHF
d_call: TRBD1; v_call: TRBV28; j_call: TRBJ1-2; clone_size: NA; cdr3_nt: TGTGCCAGCAGATCCAGGGGGAGGGGCTACACCTTC; cdr3_aa: CASRSRGRGYTF
d_call: NA; v_call: TRBV11-2; j_call: TRBJ1-1; clone_size: NA; cdr3_nt: TGTGCCAGCAGCTTAGTCGCGGGGACTGAAGCTTTCTTT; cdr3_aa: CASSLVAGTEAFF
d_call: TRBD1; v_call: TRBV27; j_call: TRBJ1-2; clone_size: NA; cdr3_nt: TGTGCCAGCAGGCCGACCGGGACAGGGTACGGCTACACCTTC; cdr3_aa: CASRPTGTGYGYTF
d_call: TRBD1; v_call: TRBV7-2; j_call: TRBJ1-3; clone_size: NA; cdr3_nt: TGTGCCAGCAGCTTACAGGGGGCAAGGAACACCATATATTTT; cdr3_aa: CASSLQGARNTIYF
d_call: TRBD1; v_call: TRBV19; j_call: TRBJ1-1; clone_size: NA; cdr3_nt: TGTGCCAGTAGGGATGGGGGACAGGGAGGGCACACTGAAGCTTTCTTT; cdr3_aa: CASRDGGQGGHTEAFF